This T cell receptor beta chain came from a study of metastatic and nonmetastatic thyroid tumors. About this clone: Its specificity is not known.

In the original workflow: Differences in CDR3 between clinicopathological groups were drawn on to build a classifier intended to discriminate distant-metastatic papillary thyroid cancer patients. TCRdb re-called the PCR reads via MiXCR. The V and J calls and clone size are TCRdb's, not the authors'. This table has under 15,000 clones, 31% appearing once. Findings and limits, study-wide: Versus benign nodules, malignant thyroid tumors reportedly had significantly higher TCR beta diversity, in blood and tumor.

Trimming cost V 1 base and J 6 bases, with 9 bases left between them. This CDR3 is 13 amino acids long. Looked up from germline, CDR1 is SGHAT and CDR2 is FQNNGV. The entire patient cohort was treatment-naive prior to thyroid surgery. Sequences were obtained from tumor tissue. The TCR comes from a female donor with papillary thyroid cancer or a benign thyroid nodule (not recorded which). Some clones in this sample may be carry-over from other donors' samples. This sequence joins TRBV11-2 and TRBJ1-2; the D is unclear. The CDR3 loop reads CASSLGGFDGYTF. The DNA of the CDR3 is TGTGCCAGCAGCTTAGGGGGTTTCGATGGCTACACCTTC.